The 29 T cell receptor beta chains below all came from one sample that was sequenced in a study of blood T cell repertoires in COVID-19. Measured with immunoSEQ multiplex PCR; TCRdb has only the in-frame clones, and not every one. The table lists roughly 200,000 clones, less than 85% of them singletons. Sequences were obtained from peripheral blood. These receptors were taken from a man aged 50 to 60 who had recovered from COVID-19.

CDR3 in amino acids: CASSLAGSGGSGNTIYF. The CDR3 region has the DNA TGCGCCAGCAGCTTGGCCGGGTCAGGGGGATCTGGAAACACCATATATTTT. V and J are TRBV5-1 and TRBJ1-3; TRBD1 agrees at 7 bases. Germline V gene lookup returns CDR1 SGHRS and CDR2 YFSETQ. This CDR3 is 17 amino acids long. The J segment lost 1 base and the V segment lost 0 bases, leaving 7 bases of the junction unmatched.

The rearrangement links TRBV7-3 to TRBJ2-1, with D perhaps TRBD1 (6 bases). V dropped 5 bases and J dropped 4 bases, with 15 bases sitting between them. The CDR3 is 15 amino acids. CDR1 is SGHTA and CDR2 is FQGTGA in the germline V gene. This CDR3 is CASSPQGTSYNEQFF. The DNA for the CDR3 is TGTGCCAGCAGCCCCCAGGGGACATCTTACAATGAGCAGTTCTTC.

The chain has TRBV27 and TRBJ2-1; TRBD1 agrees at 9 bases. The germline gives CDR1 MNHEY, CDR2 SMNVEV (reference sequence). The trim removed 5 bases at V and 8 bases at J, leaving 10 bases unmatched. The CDR3 consists of 15 residues. As DNA, the CDR3 is TGTGCCAGCAGTGCGCCGGGACAGGGATCATATGAGCAGTTCTTC. Its protein product is CASSAPGQGSYEQFF.

This sequence joins TRBV28 and TRBJ1-5, with 11 positions matching TRBD1. CDR1 is MDHEN, CDR2 SYDVKM, per germline. J was trimmed by 1 base and V by 2 bases; bases with no gene match: 4. The CDR3 sequence is 17 residues long. The DNA of the CDR3 is TGTGCCAGCAGTTTACCTGGACAGGGGGCGAGCAATCAGCCCCAGCATTTT. Amino acid sequence: CASSLPGQGASNQPQHF.

The V call is TRBV7-2, the J call TRBJ2-7; D is unclear. The CDR3 loop spans 13 amino acids. Trimming took off 4 bases at V and 6 bases at J, with 13 bases between the two ends. Germline V lookup: CDR1 SGHTA, CDR2 FQGNSA. DNA of the CDR3: TGTGCCAGCAGCTCCTCTAACTCGGGCGAGCAGTACTTC. Amino acid sequence: CASSSSNSGEQYF. Filled out from reference TRBV7-2 and TRBJ2-7, the complete variable domain reads GAGVSQSPSNKVTEKGKDVELRCDPISGHTALYWYRQSLGQGLEFLIYFQGNSAPDKSGLPSDRFSAERTGGSVSTLTIQRTQQEDSAVYLCASSSSNSGEQYFGPGTRLTVT.

This chain links TRBV28 with TRBJ2-7; 9 bases match TRBD1. The CDR3 totals 15 residues. Germline V lookup: CDR1 MDHEN, CDR2 SYDVKM. V shed 6 bases and J 4 bases; nucleotides not matched to a gene: 10. The CDR3 here is CASRTGTGKFYEQYF. The CDR3 nucleotides are TGTGCCAGCAGGACTGGGACAGGGAAGTTTTACGAGCAGTACTTC.

The V call is TRBV3-1 (or the pseudogene TRBV3-2), the J call TRBJ1-1; unclear D gene. The CDR3 totals 13 residues. Germline CDR1 LGHDT, CDR2 YNNKEL (reference sequence). Between the trimmed V and J ends, which lost 2 bases and 6 bases, there was a span of 10 bases. The CDR3 nucleotides are TGTGCCAGCAGCCAATTGGGGAGGTCTGAAGCTTTCTTT. Amino acids: CASSQLGRSEAFF.

This clone has a count of ten or more. The V and J genes are TRBV15 and TRBJ2-1; TRBD2 aligns across 9 bases. The germline gives CDR1 LNHNV, CDR2 YYDKDF (reference sequence). This CDR3 has 16 amino acids. V lost 3 bases and J lost 6; bases outside the gene matches: 9. The CDR3 loop is CATSSDSGSYFNEQFF. CDR3 DNA sequence: TGTGCCACCAGCAGTGATAGCGGGAGCTACTTCAATGAGCAGTTCTTC.

This clone was seen once. The chain combines TRBV19 with TRBJ1-5, with D hard to call. V lost 1 base and J 6 bases, leaving 7 bases between the germline ends. Germline CDR1 LNHDA, CDR2 SQIVND (reference sequence). There are 13 residues in the CDR3. CDR3 residues: CASSIGGGQPQHF. CDR3 DNA sequence: TGTGCCAGTAGTATAGGAGGAGGTCAGCCCCAGCATTTT.

This sequence joins TRBV7-3 and TRBJ1-6, with D perhaps matching TRBD1 (6 bases). The CDR3 length is 16 residues. CDR1 is SGHTA, CDR2 FQGTGA, per germline. Trimming removed 4 bases from V and 5 bases from J, with 15 bases in between. This CDR3 is CASSSAPTGNNSPLHF. CDR3 in DNA: TGTGCCAGCAGCTCCGCCCCAACAGGGAATAATTCACCCCTCCACTTT.

This sequence joins TRBV6-5 and TRBJ2-1, with D hard to call. The germline V gene has CDR1 MNHEY and CDR2 SVGAGI. With 6 bases removed from V and 8 bases from J, the gap between germline ends came to 14 bases. CDR3 length equals 13 residues. The chain's CDR3 is CASSQVVGHEQFF. CDR3 nucleotides: TGTGCCAGCAGCCAAGTTGTTGGCCATGAGCAGTTCTTC.

This chain joins TRBV29-1 and TRBJ2-2, with 9 bases aligning to TRBD1. J gave up 5 bases and V 6 bases, and 10 bases lay outside the gene matches. The germline V gene has CDR1 SQVTM and CDR2 ANQGSEA. This CDR3 comprises 15 residues. CDR3 sequence: CSVGGQGLGTGELFF. CDR3 bases: TGCAGCGTGGGGGGACAGGGATTAGGGACCGGGGAGCTGTTTTTT.

The gene calls are TRBV9 and TRBJ2-3; 10 nucleotides line up with TRBD1. The V gene's germline CDR1 is SGDLS and CDR2 YYNGEE. J was trimmed by 3 bases and V by 3 bases; bases with no gene match: 10. This CDR3 spans 17 amino acids. The CDR3 DNA reads as TGTGCCAGCAGCGCGGGAACCGGGACAGGGGTAACAGATACGCAGTATTTT. This encodes CASSAGTGTGVTDTQYF.

The chain uses TRBV6-5 and TRBJ2-1; D is unclear. V was trimmed by 6 bases and J by 2 bases, leaving 14 bases between them. Germline CDR1 and CDR2: MNHEY and SVGAGI. The CDR3 totals 15 residues. CDR3 loop: CASRDLMGPYNEQFF. In DNA, the CDR3 is TGTGCCAGCAGAGATCTTATGGGCCCCTACAATGAGCAGTTCTTC.

The rearrangement links TRBV30 to TRBJ1-2, with 11 bases identical to TRBD1. CDR1 GTSNPN and CDR2 SVGIG come from the germline V gene (reference sequence). This CDR3 spans 16 amino acids. The trim removed 4 bases at V and 4 bases at J, leaving 11 bases unmatched. The CDR3 is CAWNTAGTGGLYGYTF. The DNA of the CDR3 is TGTGCCTGGAATACCGCCGGGACAGGGGGACTCTATGGCTACACCTTC.

The chain joins TRBV15 to TRBJ1-1; D is possibly TRBD1 (5 bases). V was pared by 7 bases and J by 11 bases, with 14 bases between. The CDR3 consists of 11 residues. Per germline, CDR1 LNHNV and CDR2 YYDKDF (reference sequence). The CDR3 loop is CATTVAGWAFF. As DNA, the CDR3 is TGTGCCACCACCGTGGCAGGGTGGGCTTTCTTT.

About this clone: A junction boundary mismatches the germline segment, possibly from a read error. The chain joins TRBV7-9 to TRBJ2-1, with D perhaps TRBD1 or TRBD2 (6 bases each). The CDR3 totals 12 residues. Germline V gene data show CDR1 as SEHNR and CDR2 as FQNEAQ (reference sequence). CDR3 amino acids: CASSRGETHRVF. Written as DNA, the CDR3 is TGTGCCAGCAGCAGGGGGGAAACACACAGGGTCTTC.

This clone was picked up a small number of times. This chain joins TRBV7-8 and TRBJ2-2; 7 positions match TRBD1. CDR3 length: 16 amino acids. The V and J ends lost 5 bases and 1 base, in that order; junction bases with no gene match: 7. Germline V gene lookup returns CDR1 SGHVS and CDR2 FQNEAQ. The CDR3 DNA reads TGTGCCAGCAGCCCAAGGACAGGCGGGAACACCGGGGAGCTGTTTTTT. This sequence encodes CASSPRTGGNTGELFF.

The rearrangement uses TRBV25-1 and TRBJ2-5; perhaps TRBD1 as D (6 bases). CDR3 length: 13 amino acids. CDR1 and CDR2 (germline): MGHDK, SYGVNS. V was pared by 4 bases and J by 10 bases, with 16 bases between. The CDR3 DNA is TGTGCCAGCAGTGCCCACGAAACAGGGATCCAGTACTTC. Translation: CASSAHETGIQYF. The full variable domain, its missing parts supplied by reference TRBV25-1 and TRBJ2-5, is EADIYQTPRYLVIGTGKKITLECSQTMGHDKMYWYQQDPGMELHLIHYSYGVNSTEKGDLSSESTVSRIRTEHFPLTLESARPSHTSQYLCASSAHETGIQYFGPGTRLLVL.

This clone appeared a single time. J is TRBJ1-5 and V is TRBV6-2 or TRBV6-3; 7 nucleotides line up with TRBD1. Germline loops: CDR1 MNHEY, CDR2 SVGEGT. The CDR3 is 18 residues long. V shed 0 bases and J 5 bases; nucleotides not matched to a gene: 13. The CDR3 loop reads CASSYSKQKTGYHQPQHF. In DNA, the CDR3 is TGTGCCAGCAGTTACTCGAAGCAGAAGACAGGGTATCATCAGCCCCAGCATTTT.

This sequence joins TRBV29-1 and TRBJ1-1; D call uncertain. Trimming left V 3 bases short and J 2 bases short, with 10 bases between. CDR3 size: 13 residues. CDR1 and CDR2 (germline): SQVTM, ANQGSEA. The CDR3 protein is CSVELQANTEAFF. CDR3 coding DNA: TGCAGCGTTGAGTTGCAGGCAAACACTGAAGCTTTCTTT.

The chain recombines TRBV7-9 with TRBJ1-3, with D unclear. Germline CDR1 is SEHNR and CDR2 is FQNEAQ (reference sequence). Trimming left V 5 bases short and J 0 bases short, with 11 bases between. The CDR3 has 15 residues. The CDR3 sequence is CASSVVRGSGNTIYF. The CDR3 DNA follows: TGTGCCAGCAGCGTAGTACGCGGCTCTGGAAACACCATATATTTT.

The chain has TRBV19 and TRBJ1-1; 7 nucleotides align to TRBD1. Germline V gene sequence: CDR1 LNHDA, CDR2 SQIVND (reference sequence). Trimming cost V 5 bases and J 3 bases; bases outside gene matches: 9. The CDR3 covers 15 residues. The CDR3 sequence is CASSSLGGADTEAFF. In nucleotides, the CDR3 is TGTGCCAGTAGTTCCTTAGGGGGCGCGGACACTGAAGCTTTCTTT.

The V call is TRBV14, the J call TRBJ1-5; D perhaps matches TRBD1 (5 bases). V lost 5 bases and J 2 bases, leaving 13 bases between the germline ends. Germline CDR1 reads SGHDN; CDR2 reads FVKESK. The CDR3 length is 15 residues. As DNA, the CDR3 is TGTGCCAGCAGCGCGGGGCCTGAGGGCAATCAGCCCCAGCATTTT. Amino acid sequence: CASSAGPEGNQPQHF. Using reference TRBV14 and TRBJ1-5 for the parts outside the CDR3, the full variable domain is EAGVTQFPSHSVIEKGQTVTLRCDPISGHDNLYWYRRVMGKEIKFLLHFVKESKQDESGMPNNRFLAERTGGTYSTLKVQPAELEDSGVYFCASSAGPEGNQPQHFGDGTRLSIL.

V and J are TRBV7-7 and TRBJ2-5; 11 nucleotides align to TRBD2. V trimming: 5 bases; J trimming: 0 bases; junction bases outside the gene matches: 5. Germline V gives CDR1 SSHAT, CDR2 FNYEAQ (reference sequence). This CDR3 is built from 16 residues. The CDR3 DNA reads as TGTGCCAGCAGCCCGCGACTAGCGGGGTACCAAGAGACCCAGTACTTC. Translated, it gives CASSPRLAGYQETQYF.

The chain links TRBV7-2 to TRBJ2-1; the match to TRBD2 covers 14 bases. The CDR3 is 17 residues long. Germline V gives CDR1 SGHTA, CDR2 FQGNSA. Unmatched junction bases numbered 8, after V lost 1 base and J lost 9 bases. CDR3 nucleotides: TGTGCCAGCAGCTTAGTCCAAGCCGGGACTAGCGGGAGTGAGCAGTTCTTC. This codes for CASSLVQAGTSGSEQFF. The full variable domain, completed using reference TRBV7-2 and TRBJ2-1, is GAGVSQSPSNKVTEKGKDVELRCDPISGHTALYWYRQSLGQGLEFLIYFQGNSAPDKSGLPSDRFSAERTGGSVSTLTIQRTQQEDSAVYLCASSLVQAGTSGSEQFFGPGTRLTVL.

This chain links TRBV5-1 with TRBJ2-2; 10 nucleotides match TRBD2. In germline, CDR1 is SGHRS, CDR2 YFSETQ. The CDR3 covers 15 residues. Unmatched junction bases numbered 4, after V lost 1 base and J lost 7 bases. The CDR3 reads CASSLTSGIDGELFF. The CDR3 region has the DNA TGCGCCAGCAGCTTGACTAGCGGGATCGACGGGGAGCTGTTTTTT.

This clone has just a few counts. This chain joins TRBV30 and TRBJ2-3, with a possible D match to TRBD1 (5 bases). The V gene lost 3 bases and the J gene lost 2 bases, with 12 bases spanning the gap. Germline V gene data show CDR1 as GTSNPN and CDR2 as SVGIG (reference sequence). The CDR3 extends over 14 amino acids. The CDR3 DNA sequence: TGTGCCTGGAGCGCAGGACAACCCACAGATACGCAGTATTTT. This codes for CAWSAGQPTDTQYF.

The genes are TRBV10-1 and TRBJ2-1; TRBD2 aligns across 7 bases. This CDR3 region has 17 residues. Germline V lookup: CDR1 WNHNN, CDR2 SYGVQD (reference sequence). V dropped 0 bases and J dropped 4; count of bases not matched to a gene: 9. CDR3 DNA: TGCGCCAGCAGTGAGTCACCCCAAGCGGGAACTTACAATGAGCAGTTCTTC. It specifies CASSESPQAGTYNEQFF.